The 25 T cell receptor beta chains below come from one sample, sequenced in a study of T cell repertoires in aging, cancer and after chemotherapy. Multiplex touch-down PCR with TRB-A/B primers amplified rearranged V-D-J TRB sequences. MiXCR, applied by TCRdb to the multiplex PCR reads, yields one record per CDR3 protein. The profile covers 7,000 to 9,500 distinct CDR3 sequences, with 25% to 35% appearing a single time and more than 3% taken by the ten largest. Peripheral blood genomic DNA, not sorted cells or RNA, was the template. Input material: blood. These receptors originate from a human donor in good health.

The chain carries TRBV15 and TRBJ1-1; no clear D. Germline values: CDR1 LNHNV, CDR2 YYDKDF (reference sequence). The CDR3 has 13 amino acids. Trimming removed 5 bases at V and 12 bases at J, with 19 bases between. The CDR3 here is CATSGPNRAGTFF. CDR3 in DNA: TGTGCCACCAGCGGACCTAATAGGGCGGGAACTTTCTTT.

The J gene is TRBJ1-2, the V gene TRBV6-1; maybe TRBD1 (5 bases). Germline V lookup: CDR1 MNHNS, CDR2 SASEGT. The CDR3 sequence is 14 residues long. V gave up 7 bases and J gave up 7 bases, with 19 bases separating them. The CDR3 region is CASKRGGDVSGYTF. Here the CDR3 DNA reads TGTGCCAGCAAGCGGGGGGGGGACGTAAGTGGCTACACCTTC.

The CDR3 protein is CAIKDGYGYTF. For the CDR3, the DNA is TGTGCCATCAAGGACGGCTATGGCTACACCTTC. This chain joins TRBV6-6 and TRBJ1-2, with D unclear. Trimming left V 10 bases short and J 4 bases short, with 10 bases between. This CDR3 contains 11 residues. Germline assignment: CDR1 MNHNY and CDR2 SVGAGI (reference sequence).

CDR3 protein: CASSQGQGTSYEQYF. For the CDR3, the DNA is TGTGCCAGTAGTCAAGGACAGGGGACTTCCTACGAGCAGTACTTC. The chain recombines TRBV19 with TRBJ2-7; 9 nucleotides match TRBD1. The V segment lost 5 bases and the J segment 1 base; nucleotides outside the gene matches: 6. From germline, CDR1 is LNHDA and CDR2 SQIVND (reference sequence). This CDR3 is 15 amino acids long.

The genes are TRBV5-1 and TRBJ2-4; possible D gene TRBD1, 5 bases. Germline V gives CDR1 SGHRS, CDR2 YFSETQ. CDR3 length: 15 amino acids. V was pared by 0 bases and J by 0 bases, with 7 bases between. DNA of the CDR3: TGCGCCAGCAGCTTGGGGGGCATAGCCAAAAACATTCAGTACTTC. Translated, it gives CASSLGGIAKNIQYF.

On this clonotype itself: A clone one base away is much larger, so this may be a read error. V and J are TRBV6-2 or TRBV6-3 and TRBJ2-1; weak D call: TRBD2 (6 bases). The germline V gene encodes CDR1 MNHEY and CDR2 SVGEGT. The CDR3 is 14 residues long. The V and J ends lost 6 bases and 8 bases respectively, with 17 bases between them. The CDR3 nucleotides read TGTGCCAGCAGATGGACCCCCGGCGGGGATGAGCAGTTCTTC. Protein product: CASRWTPGGDEQFF.

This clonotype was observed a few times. The CDR3 DNA reads TGTGCCAGCAGCTTAAACACTTACAATGAGCAGTTCTTC. Protein product: CASSLNTYNEQFF. The rearrangement links TRBV11-1 to TRBJ2-1; D not resolved. The germline CDR1 and CDR2 sequences are SGHAT and FQDESV (reference sequence). The CDR3 loop spans 13 amino acids. V lost 2 bases to trimming and J lost 4 bases, with 6 bases between them.

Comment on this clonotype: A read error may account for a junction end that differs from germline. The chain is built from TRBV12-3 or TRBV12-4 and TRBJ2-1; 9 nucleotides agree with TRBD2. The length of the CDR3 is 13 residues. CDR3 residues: CASSLASGEKTLF. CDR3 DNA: TGTGCCAGCAGTTTGGCTAGCGGGGAGAAGACTCTCTTC.

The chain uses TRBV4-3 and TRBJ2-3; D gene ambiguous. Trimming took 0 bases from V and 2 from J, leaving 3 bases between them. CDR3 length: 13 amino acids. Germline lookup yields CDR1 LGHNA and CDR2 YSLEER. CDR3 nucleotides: TGCGCCAGCAGCCAAGAGGCCACAGATACGCAGTATTTT. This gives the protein CASSQEATDTQYF.

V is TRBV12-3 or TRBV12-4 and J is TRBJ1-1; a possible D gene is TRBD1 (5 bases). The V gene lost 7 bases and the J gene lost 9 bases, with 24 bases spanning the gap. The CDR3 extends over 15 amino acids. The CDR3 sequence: CASTQVGAGIAKAFF. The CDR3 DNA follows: TGTGCCAGCACCCAAGTCGGGGCAGGCATCGCCAAAGCTTTCTTT.

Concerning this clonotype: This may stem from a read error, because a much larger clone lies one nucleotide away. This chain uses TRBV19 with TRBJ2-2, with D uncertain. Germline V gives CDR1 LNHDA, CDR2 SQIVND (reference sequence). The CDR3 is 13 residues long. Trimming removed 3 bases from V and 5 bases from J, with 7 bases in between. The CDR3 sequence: CASSILLTGELFF. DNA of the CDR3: TGTGCCAGTAGTATTCTGTTAACCGGGGAGCTGTTTTTT.

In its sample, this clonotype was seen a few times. The CDR3 DNA sequence: TGTGCCAGTAGTATATCCCCGTACAGATACGAGCAGTACTTC. Amino acids: CASSISPYRYEQYF. The V call is TRBV19, the J call TRBJ2-7; D is unclear. The CDR3 has 14 amino acids. V was shortened by 2 bases and J by 4 bases, with 12 bases between the two germline ends. Germline CDR1 reads LNHDA; CDR2 reads SQIVND (reference sequence).

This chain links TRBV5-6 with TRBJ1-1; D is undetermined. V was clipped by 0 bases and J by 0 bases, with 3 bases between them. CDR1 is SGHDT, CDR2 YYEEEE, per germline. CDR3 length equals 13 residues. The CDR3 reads CASSLGLNTEAFF. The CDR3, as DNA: TGTGCCAGCAGCTTGGGGTTGAACACTGAAGCTTTCTTT.

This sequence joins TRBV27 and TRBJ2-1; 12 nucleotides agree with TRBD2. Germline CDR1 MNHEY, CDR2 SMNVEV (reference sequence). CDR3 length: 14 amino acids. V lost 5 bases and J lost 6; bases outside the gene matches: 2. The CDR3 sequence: CASSETSGGNEQFF. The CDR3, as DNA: TGTGCCAGCAGTGAGACTAGCGGGGGCAATGAGCAGTTCTTC.

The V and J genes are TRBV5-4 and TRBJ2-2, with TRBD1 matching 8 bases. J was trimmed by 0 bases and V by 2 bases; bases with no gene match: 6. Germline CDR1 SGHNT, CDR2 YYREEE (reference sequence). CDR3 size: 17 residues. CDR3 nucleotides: TGTGCCAGCAGCTTACGGCAGGGGGCCGCGAACACCGGGGAGCTGTTTTTT. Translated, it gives CASSLRQGAANTGELFF.

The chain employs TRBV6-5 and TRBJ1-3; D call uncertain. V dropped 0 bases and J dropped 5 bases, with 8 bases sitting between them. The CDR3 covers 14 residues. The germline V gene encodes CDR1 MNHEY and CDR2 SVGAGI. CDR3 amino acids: CASSYSRTRNTIYF. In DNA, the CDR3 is TGTGCCAGCAGTTACTCGAGAACTCGAAACACCATATATTTT.

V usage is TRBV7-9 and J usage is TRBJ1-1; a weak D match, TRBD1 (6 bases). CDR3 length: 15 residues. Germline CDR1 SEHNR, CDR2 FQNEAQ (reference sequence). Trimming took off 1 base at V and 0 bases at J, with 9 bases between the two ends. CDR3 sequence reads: CASSLGGALNTEAFF. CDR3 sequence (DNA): TGTGCCAGCAGCTTAGGGGGGGCCTTGAACACTGAAGCTTTCTTT.

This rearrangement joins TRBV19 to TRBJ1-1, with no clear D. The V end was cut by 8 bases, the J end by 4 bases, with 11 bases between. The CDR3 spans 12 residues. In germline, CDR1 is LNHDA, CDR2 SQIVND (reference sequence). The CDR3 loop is CASSTGVTEAFF. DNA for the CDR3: TGTGCCAGTTCAACTGGGGTCACTGAAGCTTTCTTT.

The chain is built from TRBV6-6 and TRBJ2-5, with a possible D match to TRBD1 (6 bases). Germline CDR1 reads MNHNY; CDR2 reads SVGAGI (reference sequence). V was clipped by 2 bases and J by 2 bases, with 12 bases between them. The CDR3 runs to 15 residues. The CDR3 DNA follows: TGTGCCAGCAGTTACCGGACAGCTCTACAAGAGACCCAGTACTTC. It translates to CASSYRTALQETQYF.

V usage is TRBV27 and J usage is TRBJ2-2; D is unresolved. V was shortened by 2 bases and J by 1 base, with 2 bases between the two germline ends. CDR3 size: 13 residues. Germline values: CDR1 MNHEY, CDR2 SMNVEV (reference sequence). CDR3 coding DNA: TGTGCCAGCAGTTTAGTGAACACCGGGGAGCTGTTTTTT. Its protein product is CASSLVNTGELFF.

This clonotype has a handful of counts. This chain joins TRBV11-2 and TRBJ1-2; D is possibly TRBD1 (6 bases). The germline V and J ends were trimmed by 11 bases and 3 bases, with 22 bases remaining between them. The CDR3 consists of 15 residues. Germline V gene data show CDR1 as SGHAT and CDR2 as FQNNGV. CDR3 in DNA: TGTGCCGTCAGGGTACTGGCCAGGGGCCACTATGGCTACACCTTC. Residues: CAVRVLARGHYGYTF.

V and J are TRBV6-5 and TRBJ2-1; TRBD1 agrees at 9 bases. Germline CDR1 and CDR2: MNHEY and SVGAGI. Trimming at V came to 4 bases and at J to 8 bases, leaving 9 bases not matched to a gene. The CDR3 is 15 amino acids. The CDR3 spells CASSFTGQGWDEQFF. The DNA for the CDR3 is TGTGCCAGCAGTTTTACGGGACAGGGTTGGGATGAGCAGTTCTTC.

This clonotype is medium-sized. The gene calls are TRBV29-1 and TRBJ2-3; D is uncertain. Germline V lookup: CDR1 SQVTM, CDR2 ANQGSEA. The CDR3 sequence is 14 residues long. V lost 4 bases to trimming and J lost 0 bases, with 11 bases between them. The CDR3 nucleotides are TGCAGCGTTGTTCGGTGGGGTAGCACAGATACGCAGTATTTT. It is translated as CSVVRWGSTDTQYF.

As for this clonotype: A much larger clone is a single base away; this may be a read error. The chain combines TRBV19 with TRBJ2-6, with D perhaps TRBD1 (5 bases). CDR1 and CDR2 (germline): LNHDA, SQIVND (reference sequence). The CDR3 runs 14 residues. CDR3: CDSSIRVGANVLTF. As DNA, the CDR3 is TGTGACAGTAGTATCAGGGTTGGGGCCAACGTCCTGACTTTC.

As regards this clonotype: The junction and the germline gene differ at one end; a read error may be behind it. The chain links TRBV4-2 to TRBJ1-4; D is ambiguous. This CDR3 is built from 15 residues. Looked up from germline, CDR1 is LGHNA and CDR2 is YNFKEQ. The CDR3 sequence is CASSQEAGPNEKLFF. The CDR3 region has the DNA TGCGCCAGCAGCCAAGAGGCCGGGCCTAATGAAAAACTGTTTTTT.